This T cell receptor beta chain was found in a study of OX40 agonist ivuxolimab in advanced cancers. Assay used: immunoSEQ multiplex PCR; TCRdb lists only in-frame clones, some missing. The table has more than 55,000 clones, around four fifths seen once. Only a few counts were recorded for this clone. Material: CD4+ or CD8+ T cells sorted from blood, obtained in a trial of the OX40 agonist ivuxolimab. This TCR was recovered from an adult with an advanced solid tumor such as melanoma, head and neck, liver or kidney cancer.

As DNA, the CDR3 is TGTGCCAGCAGTTTATTTCAGGTTGGCTCCTACGAGCAGTACTTC. Its translation: CASSLFQVGSYEQYF. The V gene is TRBV28, the J gene TRBJ2-7; D not certain. Germline loops: CDR1 MDHEN, CDR2 SYDVKM. With 1 base removed from V and 0 bases from J, the gap between germline ends came to 10 bases. CDR3 size: 15 residues.